This record concerns one T cell receptor (beta chain) sequence. Here immunoSEQ multiplex PCR was the method, and the copy in TCRdb shows in-frame clones only, minus some. Of 360,000 or so clones in the sample, about nine tenths were seen once. This entry comes from a study of blood T cell repertoires in COVID-19. This CDR3 has 13 amino acids. CDR1 is SNHLY, CDR2 FYNNEI, per germline. Trimming pared 7 bases from V and 3 bases from J, leaving 12 bases between. The sequencing sample was made of PBMCs or T cells enriched from blood (not recorded which). The chain recombines TRBV2 with TRBJ1-2; TRBD1 is a possible D gene (6 bases). The TCR sequence derives from a woman aged 25 to 45 who had been exposed to COVID-19. The CDR3 protein is CASTRQEYYGYTF. CDR3 nucleotide sequence: TGTGCCAGCACTCGACAGGAGTACTATGGCTACACCTTC.